The 22 T cell receptor beta chains in this list originate from one sample, sequenced in a study of CD8+CD57+ T cells in acquired aplastic anemia. Using genomic DNA as the template, TCR beta VDJ and CDR3 profiling was carried out. In TCRdb, the reads were re-called with MiXCR into one record per CDR3 protein. The sample carries a few hundred thousand distinct CDR3 sequences, roughly 53% recorded once. Patients who underwent sequencing had shown CD8+CD57+ cell expansion by flow cytometry. Sample: sorted CD4+, CD8+, or CD8+CD57+ T cells (not recorded which) from PBMCs. The receptor set was obtained from a human donor with aplastic anemia.

This chain links TRBV20-1 with TRBJ1-1; D unresolved. Trimming stripped 7 bases from V and 0 bases from J, with 12 bases between. CDR3 length: 13 amino acids. Per germline, CDR1 DFQATT and CDR2 SNEGSKA (reference sequence). This CDR3 reads CSVTRRMNTEAFF. DNA of the CDR3: TGCAGTGTCACACGGCGGATGAACACTGAAGCTTTCTTT.

This clonotype has just a few counts. V usage is TRBV7-9 and J usage is TRBJ1-1, with 8 nucleotides matching TRBD1. The CDR3 spans 15 residues. The trim removed 1 base at V and 6 bases at J, leaving 7 bases unmatched. Germline V gene sequence: CDR1 SEHNR, CDR2 FQNEAQ (reference sequence). The CDR3 nucleotides read TGTGCCAGCAGCTTAGAGCAGGGGGCCCGGGCTGAAGCTTTCTTT. Its translation: CASSLEQGARAEAFF.

As to this clonotype: A single base separates this from a much larger clone, so it may be a read error. In this CDR3 the conserved last residue, phenylalanine or tryptophan, is missing, so a read error is likely. This chain joins TRBV5-8 and TRBJ2-3; D perhaps matches TRBD2 (7 bases). The CDR3 sequence is 14 residues long. The V gene's germline CDR1 is SGHTS and CDR2 YDEGEE. V shed 4 bases and J shed 2 bases, with 11 bases lying between them. The CDR3 nucleotides read TGTGCCAGCAGCCGCGGGGGACACACAGATACGCAGTATCTT. Translation gives CASSRGGHTDTQYL.

The chain combines TRBV19 with TRBJ1-3; perhaps TRBD1 as D (5 bases). CDR3 length equals 14 residues. The germline CDR1 and CDR2 sequences are LNHDA and SQIVND (reference sequence). The ends were cut back, 3 bases at V and 8 bases at J, with 14 bases in the middle. The CDR3 DNA is TGTGCCAGTAGTATGGGGGGAGGAGGAGACACCATATATTTT. The encoded protein is CASSMGGGGDTIYF.

This clonotype was detected many times. The chain recombines TRBV25-1 with TRBJ1-5; maybe TRBD1 (5 bases). The CDR3 is 14 amino acids. V lost 3 bases to trimming and J lost 4 bases, with 10 bases between them. Germline V CDR1 and CDR2: MGHDK, SYGVNS. This CDR3 is CASSDTGLNQPQHF. The DNA for the CDR3 is TGTGCCAGCAGTGACACAGGACTTAATCAGCCCCAGCATTTT.

This chain links TRBV28 with TRBJ1-1; 9 bases are shared with TRBD1. CDR3 length: 15 amino acids. Germline values: CDR1 MDHEN, CDR2 SYDVKM. Trimming took 6 bases from V and 1 from J; bases not matched to a gene: 6. CDR3 coding DNA: TGTGCCAGCAGGCACCCGGGACAGGGGAACACTGAAGCTTTCTTT. Amino acids: CASRHPGQGNTEAFF.

Concerning this clonotype itself: A read error may produce the germline difference seen at one junction end. V usage is TRBV5-1 and J usage is TRBJ1-2; D is unresolved. Germline V lookup: CDR1 SGHRS, CDR2 YFSETQ. The CDR3 consists of 11 residues. The CDR3 DNA reads as TGTGCCAGCAGCCTCCAGAATGGCTACACCTTC. As protein: CASSLQNGYTF.

V and J are TRBV19 and TRBJ1-1; D gene uncertain. The CDR3 is 13 amino acids. Germline CDR1 is LNHDA and CDR2 is SQIVND (reference sequence). V was trimmed by 5 bases and J by 5 bases, leaving 12 bases between them. The CDR3: CASSPRLETEAFF. The CDR3, as DNA: TGTGCCAGTAGTCCAAGGTTGGAAACTGAAGCTTTCTTT.

This clonotype came up many times. This rearrangement joins TRBV7-9 to TRBJ2-3; 14 bases are shared with TRBD2. Germline V gene sequence: CDR1 SEHNR, CDR2 FQNEAQ (reference sequence). CDR3 length: 17 residues. V was clipped by 0 bases and J by 5 bases; unmatched bases: 4. The CDR3 reads CASSLARGLAGGDTQYF. The CDR3 nucleotides read TGTGCCAGCAGCTTAGCCCGAGGACTAGCGGGGGGAGATACGCAGTATTTT.

This chain uses TRBV15 with TRBJ1-2; TRBD1 matches 7 bases. V lost 3 bases and J lost 1; bases outside the gene matches: 2. The CDR3 loop spans 14 amino acids. Germline lookup yields CDR1 LNHNV and CDR2 YYDKDF (reference sequence). The CDR3 loop reads CATSRRQGNYGYTF. The CDR3 bases are TGTGCCACCAGCAGGCGACAGGGTAACTATGGCTACACCTTC.

This sequence joins TRBV2 and TRBJ1-1; D gene uncertain. Germline lookup yields CDR1 SNHLY and CDR2 FYNNEI. V gave up 0 bases and J gave up 0 bases, with 8 bases separating them. The CDR3 extends over 15 amino acids. The CDR3 spells CASSEAPVLNTEAFF. The CDR3, as DNA: TGTGCCAGCAGTGAAGCTCCCGTACTGAACACTGAAGCTTTCTTT.

The chain uses TRBV12-3 or TRBV12-4 and TRBJ1-5; D is perhaps TRBD1 (6 bases). V was trimmed by 5 bases and J by 0 bases, leaving 11 bases between them. This CDR3 region has 15 residues. The CDR3 reads CASSPTGISNQPQHF. The CDR3 DNA reads TGTGCCAGCAGTCCAACAGGGATTAGCAATCAGCCCCAGCATTTT.

Points on this clonotype: A much larger clone lies one base from this, so it may be a read error. The rearrangement links TRBV12-3 or TRBV12-4 to TRBJ2-3; D perhaps matches TRBD2 (6 bases). The CDR3 has 15 residues. Trimming stripped 2 bases from V and 0 bases from J, with 9 bases between. CDR3 amino acids: CASSLPGTSTDTQYF. CDR3 coding DNA: TGTGCCAGCAGTTTACCAGGGACTAGCACAGATACGCAGTATTTT.

This clonotype appeared once. The rearrangement uses TRBV7-2 and TRBJ2-1; D remains unclear. V was cut by 2 bases and J by 5 bases, with 7 bases left in between. Germline CDR1 and CDR2: SGHTA and FQGNSA. This CDR3 has 13 residues. The CDR3 region has the DNA TGTGCCAGCAGCTTAACGGCCGACAATGAGCAGTTCTTC. Translated: CASSLTADNEQFF.

A word on this clonotype: This may stem from a read error, because a much larger clone lies one nucleotide away. This chain joins TRBV10-3 and TRBJ2-3, with TRBD2 matching over 9 bases. Germline loops: CDR1 ENHRY, CDR2 SYGVKD. V shed 4 bases, J shed 6 bases, and the junction held 8 bases outside the gene matches. The CDR3 extends over 15 amino acids. For the CDR3, the DNA is TGTGCCATCAGTGTTAGCGGGGGTGCGGATGATACGCAGTATTTT. This translates into CAISVSGGADDTQYF.

The chain couples TRBV12-3 or TRBV12-4 to TRBJ1-4; 8 nucleotides align to TRBD1. After removal of 8 bases from V and 8 bases from J, the junction contained 16 bases not matched to a gene. This CDR3 is 16 amino acids long. The CDR3 nucleotides are TGTGCCAGCTCACCACCGGGGACAGGTCCCGAAGAAAAACTGTTTTTT. It encodes CASSPPGTGPEEKLFF.

V and J are TRBV20-1 and TRBJ2-5; TRBD1 aligns across 10 bases. The CDR3 runs to 17 residues. Trimming removed 2 bases from V and 2 bases from J; junction bases left unmatched: 11. Germline V gene sequence: CDR1 DFQATT, CDR2 SNEGSKA (reference sequence). The CDR3 DNA reads as TGCAGTGCTAGAAACCCGGGACAGGGGTTTGATCAAGAGACCCAGTACTTC. Translating it yields CSARNPGQGFDQETQYF.

This clonotype was recorded many times. The chain uses TRBV7-3 and TRBJ2-1; 8 nucleotides line up with TRBD1. This CDR3 region has 16 residues. With 4 bases clipped from V and 6 bases from J, the junction kept 11 bases outside the gene matches. Germline V CDR1 and CDR2: SGHTA, FQGTGA. Here the CDR3 DNA reads TGTGCCAGCAGCTCCAACAGGGGGGCAGCTATCAATGAGCAGTTCTTC. This translates into CASSSNRGAAINEQFF.

The chain combines TRBV6-5 with TRBJ2-5; 8 bases are a match to TRBD1. This CDR3 is 14 amino acids long. In germline, CDR1 is MNHEY, CDR2 SVGAGI. The junction had 3 bases not matched to a gene; V was cut back by 4 bases and J by 2 bases. For the CDR3, the DNA is TGTGCCAGCAGTTGGGGGACAGGTCAAGAGACCCAGTACTTC. It yields the protein CASSWGTGQETQYF.

This clonotype was detected only a few times. CDR3 sequence reads: CASSPRQGVGATNEKLFF. In DNA, the CDR3 is TGTGCCAGCAGTCCCCGACAGGGGGTGGGAGCAACTAATGAAAAACTGTTTTTT. This rearrangement joins TRBV16 to TRBJ1-4, with 9 nucleotides matching TRBD1. CDR1 is KGHSY and CDR2 is FQNENV in the germline V gene. The CDR3 consists of 18 residues. With 6 bases clipped from V and 0 bases from J, the junction kept 11 bases outside the gene matches.

The V gene is TRBV7-9, the J gene TRBJ1-1; the D is unclear. The length of the CDR3 is 12 residues. Germline assignment: CDR1 SEHNR and CDR2 FQNEAQ (reference sequence). Deletions cut 10 bases from V and 7 bases from J, with 16 bases between. CDR3 DNA: TGTGCCACCAGACACGGGAATAATGAAGCTTTCTTT. Protein product: CATRHGNNEAFF.

This clonotype came up many times. The CDR3 loop is CASSQDRDGELFF. CDR3 DNA: TGTGCCAGCAGCCAAGATAGGGACGGAGAGCTGTTTTTT. V gene TRBV3-1 combines with J gene TRBJ2-2; D could derive from TRBD1 or TRBD2 (5 bases each). V lost 0 bases and J lost 11, with 10 bases in between. Germline V gives CDR1 LGHDT, CDR2 YNNKEL (reference sequence). This CDR3 comprises 13 residues.